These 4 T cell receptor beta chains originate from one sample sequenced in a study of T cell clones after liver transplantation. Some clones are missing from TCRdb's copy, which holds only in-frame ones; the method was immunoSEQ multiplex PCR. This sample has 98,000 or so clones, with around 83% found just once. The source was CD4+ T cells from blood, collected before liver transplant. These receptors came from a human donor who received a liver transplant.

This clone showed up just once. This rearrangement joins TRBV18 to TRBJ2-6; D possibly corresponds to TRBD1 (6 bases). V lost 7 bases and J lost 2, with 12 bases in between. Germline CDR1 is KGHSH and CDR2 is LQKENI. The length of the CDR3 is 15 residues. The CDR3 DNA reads TGTGCCAGCTTAGCCGAGGGGGCTGGGGCCAACGTCCTGACTTTC. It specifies CASLAEGAGANVLTF.

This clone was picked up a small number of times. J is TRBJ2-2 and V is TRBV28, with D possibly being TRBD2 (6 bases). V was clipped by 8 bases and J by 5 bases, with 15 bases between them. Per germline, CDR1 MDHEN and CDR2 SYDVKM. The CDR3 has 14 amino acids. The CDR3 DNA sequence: TGTGCCAGCGGACGGCGGGAACGTACCGGGGAGCTGTTTTTT. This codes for CASGRRERTGELFF.

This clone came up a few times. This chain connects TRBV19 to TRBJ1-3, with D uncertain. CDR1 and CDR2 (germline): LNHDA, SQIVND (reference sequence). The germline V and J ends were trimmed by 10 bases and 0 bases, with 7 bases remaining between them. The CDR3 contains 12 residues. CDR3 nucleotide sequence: TGTGCCATCAAGAGCTCTGGAAACACCATATATTTT. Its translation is CAIKSSGNTIYF.

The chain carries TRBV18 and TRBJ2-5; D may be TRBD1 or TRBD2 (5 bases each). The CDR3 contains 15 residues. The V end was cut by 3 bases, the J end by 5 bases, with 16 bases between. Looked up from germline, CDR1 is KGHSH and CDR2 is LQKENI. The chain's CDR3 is CASSPSSGTRETQYF. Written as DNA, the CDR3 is TGTGCCAGCTCACCTTCCTCCGGGACGCGGGAGACCCAGTACTTC. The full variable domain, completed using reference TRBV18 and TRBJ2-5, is NAGVMQNPRHLVRRRGQEARLRCSPMKGHSHVYWYRQLPEEGLKFMVYLQKENIIDESGMPKERFSAEFPKEGPSILRIQQVVRGDSAAYFCASSPSSGTRETQYFGPGTRLLVL.